The TCR beta chain under discussion was sequenced for a study of T cell repertoires in chronic hepatitis B (dated by TCRdb to about 2019). There are 17 amino acids in the CDR3, from cysteine to phenylalanine inclusive. Solely the CDR3 DNA is kept, with 51 bases framed from the first base. The receptor library was made with the immunoSEQ multiplex PCR assay. In TCRdb, the immuneACCESS table is reduced to in-frame sequences with V and J assigned. These tables do not hold every clone; where another copy was compared, an unresolved V gene accounts for under half, and the others remain unexplained. The table for this sample lists around 100 clones. This clone was observed a single time. Nothing much larger sits one base from this clone, and base qualities are not available.

Recombination joined TRBV21-1 with TRBJ1-5; the tabulated D call, TRBD1, remains unverified against the DNA. TRBV21-1 is a recognized pseudogene. The source material was HBV polymerase (pol387) epitope-specific CD8+ T cells from PBMCs. The clonotype was recovered from a human donor with chronic hepatitis B virus infection. The CDR3: CASSKALFGQVRQPQHF. DNA sequence: TGTGCCAGCAGCAAAGCCCTCTTCGGACAGGTCAGACAGCCCCAGCATTTT.